This T cell receptor beta chain stems from a study of shared clonotypes between healthy human individuals (dated by TCRdb to the early 2020s). Regarding the research as a whole: The cohort comprised a couple of women and three men aged 18 to 49 years. For each donor, three plates each were used for CD4 naive and CD4 memory, two plates were used for CD8 naive, and one plate was used for CD8 memory. The study deeply sequenced blood TCR repertoires of roughly five healthy adults to estimate repertoire size and the extent of clonotype sharing between individuals. To increase sequencing depth and limit assay-specific biases, different laboratories used diverse techniques to prepare libraries and sequence TCR repertoires. Each donor's leukapheresis produced roughly between roughly 0.85 and 9.5 billion PBMCs. Results the study describes overall, beyond this receptor: Because the study included only a small number of donors, the genetic and exposure-history diversity represented was limited. Pairwise subsampling indicated that sequencing depth was expected to affect the degree of clonotype sharing among donors. Sampling was limited to blood, and TCR repertoires in tissue likely differ from TCR repertoires in blood. Compared with non-shared clonotypes, clonotypes shared by all four sorted-subset donors had higher generation probabilities. Rarefaction of sorted-subset datasets indicated incomplete sequencing despite the large sequencing depth. Across four donors, around 5% of naive CD4, roughly 3.4% of naive CD8, 2.3% of memory CD4, and over 0.35% of memory CD8 clonotypes were shared. Larger estimated clonotype richness was generally found for naive subsets than for memory subsets.

CD8 naive samples were obtained by positive selection for CCR7 among CD45RO-negative cells, yielding a CD45RA+CCR7+ population from which TemRA cells were excluded. The donors were healthy, HIV-negative adults who had no recently reported acute infections or vaccinations. Only Caucasian adults living in Nashville, Tennessee, USA were represented among the donors. Blood was collected by leukapheresis, and PBMCs were isolated by Ficoll-Histopaque density gradient centrifugation and then cryopreserved in liquid nitrogen vapor phase. Analytical flow cytometry was used to check the purity and quantity of every magnetically sorted T cell population. From each sorted fraction, genomic DNA was isolated and quantified by UV absorbance on a Nanodrop 2000c. Of note for this clone: No antigen is known for it. No per-base quality is available; no much larger clone lies one base away.

For this chain, trimming is 2 bases at the V end and 5 bases at the J end, and the number of junction bases without a gene match is 6. Taken from the germline V gene (reference sequence), the CDR1 and CDR2 loops are GTSNPN and SVGIG. From cysteine to phenylalanine, the CDR3 is 15 amino acids long. Only the CDR3 portion is preserved as DNA: 45 bases, with reading frame beginning at the first base. Using the deep immunoSEQ assay, multiplex PCR amplified TCR CDR3 regions from genomic DNA. For each cell subset, the extracted genomic DNA was distributed evenly across all wells of several immunoSEQ 96-well plates, and each plate served as one replicate. Each replicate PCR for sorted subsets received about 0.2 ug genomic DNA, equal to roughly 29,000 T cell genomes. Purified libraries were measured with a Qubit 3.0 fluorometer, size-checked on a Bioanalyzer 2100, and measured again with the KAPA Library Quantification kit. A separate single-read 150-cycle Illumina NextSeq 550 flow cell was used to sequence each immunoSEQ 96-well plate. The original methods were these. Because the immunoSEQ output held only junctional sequences and lacked quality scores, the filtering could not match the filtering applied to full-length reads. To assign V/J genes and CDR3, sequences were annotated using PyIR, a Python wrapper for IgBLAST v1.9, with IMGT germline references. Reads were removed for weak V/J assignments (E-value above 1e-6), missing CDR3, stop codons, out-of-frame junctions, or ambiguous translated residues. V3J clonotypes were defined as sequences sharing the same inferred V gene, J gene, and CDR3 amino acid sequence. The percentage overlap between two repertoires was calculated by dividing the number of shared unique clonotypes by the size of the smaller repertoire. Richness of each repertoire was evaluated using RTK rarefaction, the Chao1 estimator, and Recon v2.1 estimates of unobserved clonotypes. Generation probabilities were computed with OLGA for all TCRbeta clonotypes obtained by the gDNA method from several donors. Here the immuneACCESS table is served through TCRdb, limited to in-frame sequences with V and J called. Missing clones are a known gap in these copies; in checked studies unresolved V genes cover under half, and the rest lacks a known reason. D and trimming come from the DNA, and the V and J calls and clone size come from that table. The sample has around 650,000 clones on record, around 96% of them singletons. The top ten clones comprise 0.11% of the sample.

The specimen was naive CD8+ T cells sorted from blood. This sample's cell subset or site label indicates: CD45RA+CCR7+. This clonotype originated in a woman under 40 in good health. Recombination linked TRBV30 to TRBJ2-5; 12 bases in the middle match TRBD2. The DNA sequence follows: TGTGCCTGGAGTCTAGCGGGAGGGCCGGGGGAGACCCAGTACTTC. It is translated as CAWSLAGGPGETQYF.